The clone carrying this TCR beta chain was counted a few times. No antigen is known for it. The data belong to a study of graft-versus-host responses after intestinal transplantation. Turning to the study itself: The recipients all started with anti-thymocyte globulin induction and then took tacrolimus and steroids for two to four years. Study-level findings and limits: Individuals carrying graft-donor T cell macrochimerism showed high graft-versus-host to host-versus-graft clonal ratios in allografts. HvG clone declines early post-transplant were associated with peak circulating GvH levels.

CDR3 length: 14 amino acids. CDR1 is MNHNY and CDR2 is SVGAGI in the germline V gene (reference sequence). Trimming left V 5 bases short and J 1 base short, with 11 bases between. Sequenced by immunoSEQ multiplex PCR; TCRdb stores in-frame clones only, minus some. This table holds 90,000 to 95,000 clones, under 95% found once. V is TRBV6-6 and J is TRBJ2-5; perhaps TRBD2 as D (6 bases). The sequences come from unstimulated CD8+ T cells sorted from spleen or lymph node cells, collected before intestinal transplant. The TCR comes from a human donor who received an intestinal transplant. Here the CDR3 reads CASSTGETQETQYF. CDR3 coding DNA: TGTGCCAGCAGTACGGGAGAGACCCAAGAGACCCAGTACTTC.